This TCR beta chain was captured in a study of T cell repertoires in cytomegalovirus infection. Looking at the study overall: Based on public TCR beta signatures, there were indications of CMV infection and of a matching HLA type.

There are a few counts of this clonotype. Its cognate antigen is unknown. TCRdb used MiXCR to reprocess the reads, holding one entry per CDR3 protein. The sample includes hundreds of thousands of distinct CDR3 sequences, 24% of them seen just once. With 5 bases clipped from V and 8 bases from J, the junction kept 6 bases outside the gene matches. Germline V gives CDR1 SEHNR, CDR2 FQNEAQ (reference sequence). CDR3 size: 13 residues. Study results and caveats: HLA-C-restricted TCR beta clonotypes specific for CMV led the ex vivo response. Individuals carrying CMV plus the relevant HLA were identified by cumulative frequency of public TCR beta families.

The chain links TRBV7-9 to TRBJ1-2, with 9 positions matching TRBD1. The clonotype was recovered from a human donor in good health (CMV status not recorded). Some clones in this sample may be carry-over from other donors' samples. The sequenced sample was CD8+ T cells from PBMCs. Written as DNA, the CDR3 is TGTGCCAGCAGCCCGCCGGGACAGGGCGGCTACACCTTC. Protein: CASSPPGQGGYTF.